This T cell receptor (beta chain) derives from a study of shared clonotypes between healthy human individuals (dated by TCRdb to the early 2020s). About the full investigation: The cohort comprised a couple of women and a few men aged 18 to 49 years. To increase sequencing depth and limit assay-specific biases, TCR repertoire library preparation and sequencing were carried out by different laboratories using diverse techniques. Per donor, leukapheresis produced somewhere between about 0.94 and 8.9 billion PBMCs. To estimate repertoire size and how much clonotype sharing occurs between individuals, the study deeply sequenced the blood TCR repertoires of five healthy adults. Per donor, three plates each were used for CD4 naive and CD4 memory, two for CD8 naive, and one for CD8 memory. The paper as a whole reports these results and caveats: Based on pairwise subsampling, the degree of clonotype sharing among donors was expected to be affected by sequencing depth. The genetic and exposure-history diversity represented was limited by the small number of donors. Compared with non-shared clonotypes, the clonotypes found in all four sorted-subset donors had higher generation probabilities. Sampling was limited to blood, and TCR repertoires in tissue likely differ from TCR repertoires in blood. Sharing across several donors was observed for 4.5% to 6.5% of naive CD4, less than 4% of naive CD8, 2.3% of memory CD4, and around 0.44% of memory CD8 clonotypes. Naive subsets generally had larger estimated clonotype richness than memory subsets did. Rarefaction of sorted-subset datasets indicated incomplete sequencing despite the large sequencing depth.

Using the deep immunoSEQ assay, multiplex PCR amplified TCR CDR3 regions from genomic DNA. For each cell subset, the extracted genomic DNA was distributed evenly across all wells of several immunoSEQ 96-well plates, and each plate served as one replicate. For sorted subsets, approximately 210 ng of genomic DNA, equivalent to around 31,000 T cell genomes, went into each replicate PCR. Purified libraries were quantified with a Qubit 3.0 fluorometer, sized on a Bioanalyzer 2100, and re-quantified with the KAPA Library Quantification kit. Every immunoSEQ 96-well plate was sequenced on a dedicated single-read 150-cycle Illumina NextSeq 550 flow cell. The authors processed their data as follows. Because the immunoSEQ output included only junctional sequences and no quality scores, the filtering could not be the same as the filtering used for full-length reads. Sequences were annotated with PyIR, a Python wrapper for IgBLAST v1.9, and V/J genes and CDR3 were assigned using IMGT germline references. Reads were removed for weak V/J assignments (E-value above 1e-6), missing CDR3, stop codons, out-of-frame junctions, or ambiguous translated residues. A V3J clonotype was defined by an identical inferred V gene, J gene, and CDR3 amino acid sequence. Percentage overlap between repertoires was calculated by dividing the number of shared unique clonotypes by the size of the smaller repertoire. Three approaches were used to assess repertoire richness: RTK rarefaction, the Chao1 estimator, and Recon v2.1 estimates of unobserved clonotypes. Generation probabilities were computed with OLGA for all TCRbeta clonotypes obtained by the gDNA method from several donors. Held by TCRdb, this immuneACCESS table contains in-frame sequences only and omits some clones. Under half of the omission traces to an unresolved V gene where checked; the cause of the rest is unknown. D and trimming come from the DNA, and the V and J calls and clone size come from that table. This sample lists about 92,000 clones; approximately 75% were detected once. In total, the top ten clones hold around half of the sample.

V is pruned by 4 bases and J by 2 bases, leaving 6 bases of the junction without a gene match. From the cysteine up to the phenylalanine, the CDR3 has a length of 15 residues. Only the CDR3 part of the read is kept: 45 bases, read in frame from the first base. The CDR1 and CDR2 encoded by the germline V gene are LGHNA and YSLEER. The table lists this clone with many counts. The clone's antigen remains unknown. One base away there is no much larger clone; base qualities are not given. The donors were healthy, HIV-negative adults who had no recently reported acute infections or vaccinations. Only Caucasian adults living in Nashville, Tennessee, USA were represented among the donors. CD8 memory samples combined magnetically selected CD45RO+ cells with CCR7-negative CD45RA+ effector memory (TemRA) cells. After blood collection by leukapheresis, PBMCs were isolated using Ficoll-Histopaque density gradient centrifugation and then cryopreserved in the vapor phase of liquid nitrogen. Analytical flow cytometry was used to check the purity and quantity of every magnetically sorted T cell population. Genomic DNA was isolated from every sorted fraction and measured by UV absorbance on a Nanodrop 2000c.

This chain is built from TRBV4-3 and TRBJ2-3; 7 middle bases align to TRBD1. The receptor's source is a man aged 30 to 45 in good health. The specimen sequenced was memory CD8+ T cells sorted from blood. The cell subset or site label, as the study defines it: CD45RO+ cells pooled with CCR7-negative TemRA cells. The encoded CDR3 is CASSLGTGATDTQYF. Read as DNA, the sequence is TGCGCCAGCAGCCTAGGAACAGGGGCCACAGATACGCAGTATTTT.